The 23 T cell receptor beta chains below were found in one sample sequenced in a study of blood T cell repertoires in COVID-19. Sequenced by immunoSEQ multiplex PCR; TCRdb stores in-frame clones only, minus some. The table lists over 200,000 clones, around four fifths of them singletons. Sequenced: peripheral blood. These receptors all come from a woman of 80 years or more with active or convalescent COVID-19.

This clone was found once. The rearrangement joins TRBV12-3 or TRBV12-4 to TRBJ2-1, with D unresolved. The CDR3 runs 11 residues. V was cut by 6 bases and J by 10 bases, with 10 bases left in between. The CDR3 protein is CASRRLEEQFF. CDR3 bases: TGTGCCAGCAGACGACTGGAAGAGCAGTTCTTC.

The CDR3 here is CASEEHGGAYEQYF. Here the CDR3 DNA reads TGCGCCAGCGAAGAACATGGAGGGGCCTACGAGCAGTACTTC. This chain joins TRBV5-1 and TRBJ2-7, with D perhaps TRBD2 (6 bases). The ends were cut back, 7 bases at V and 2 bases at J, with 16 bases in the middle. CDR1 SGHRS and CDR2 YFSETQ come from the germline V gene. The CDR3 consists of 14 residues.

The chain recombines TRBV2 with TRBJ1-5; 7 bases are a match to TRBD1. With 6 bases clipped from V and 3 bases from J, the junction kept 5 bases outside the gene matches. The V gene's germline CDR1 is SNHLY and CDR2 FYNNEI. CDR3 size: 14 residues. The DNA for the CDR3 is TGTGCCAGCAGAGACAGGGTGGCCAATCAGCCCCAGCATTTT. Translating gives CASRDRVANQPQHF.

The gene calls are TRBV25-1 and TRBJ1-2, with TRBD1 matching over 11 bases. The CDR3 is made up of 16 amino acids. Germline V lookup: CDR1 MGHDK, CDR2 SYGVNS. With V trimmed by 5 bases and J by 2 bases, 7 bases remained unmatched. CDR3 in DNA: TGTGCCAGCAGTCCACGGACAGGGGGCAACAACTATGGCTACACCTTC. It codes for CASSPRTGGNNYGYTF.

This clone was seen a handful of times. The chain couples TRBV4-2 to TRBJ2-1; 7 positions match TRBD2. Trimming removed 0 bases from V and 12 bases from J; junction bases left unmatched: 11. CDR3 length equals 15 residues. Germline-derived CDR1 and CDR2 are LGHNA and YNFKEQ. CDR3 nucleotide sequence: TGTGCCAGCAGCCAAGAGGCTAGCGGTCCCTGGGGGCAGTTCTTC. Translated: CASSQEASGPWGQFF.

The rearrangement links TRBV4-3 to TRBJ1-4; possible D gene TRBD1, 6 bases. CDR1 is LGHNA and CDR2 is YSLEER in the germline V gene. The CDR3 contains 19 residues. The V end was cut by 5 bases, the J end by 2 bases, with 24 bases between. For the CDR3, the DNA is TGCGCCAGCAGCTCTTGCCGGGACATCCTCCGGACGACTAATGAAAAACTGTTTTTT. Its translation: CASSSCRDILRTTNEKLFF.

The chain links TRBV2 to TRBJ1-2; TRBD1 might be the D (5 bases). In germline, CDR1 is SNHLY, CDR2 FYNNEI. V lost 2 bases and J lost 5, with 9 bases in between. The CDR3 contains 13 residues. CDR3 loop: CASSELGAYGYTF. CDR3 sequence (DNA): TGTGCCAGCAGTGAACTAGGGGCATATGGCTACACCTTC.

V gene TRBV5-6 combines with J gene TRBJ2-1; 9 bases map to TRBD1. J was trimmed by 5 bases and V by 3 bases; bases with no gene match: 6. The CDR3 covers 15 residues. The V gene's germline CDR1 is SGHDT and CDR2 YYEEEE. In DNA form, the CDR3 reads TGTGCCAGCAGCTCGATCGGACAGGGGAACAATGAGCAGTTCTTC. It encodes CASSSIGQGNNEQFF.

The chain employs TRBV7-2 and TRBJ2-5; 8 bases agree with TRBD2. Per germline, CDR1 SGHTA and CDR2 FQGNSA. V lost 2 bases, J lost 5 bases, and 7 bases stayed unmatched. CDR3 length equals 15 residues. In DNA form, the CDR3 reads TGTGCCAGCAGCTTATACGGGGGGGTCTGGGAGACCCAGTACTTC. This gives the protein CASSLYGGVWETQYF. The variable domain in full, completed from reference TRBV7-2 and TRBJ2-5, reads GAGVSQSPSNKVTEKGKDVELRCDPISGHTALYWYRQSLGQGLEFLIYFQGNSAPDKSGLPSDRFSAERTGGSVSTLTIQRTQQEDSAVYLCASSLYGGVWETQYFGPGTRLLVL.

This chain links TRBV19 with TRBJ1-5; D might be TRBD1 (5 bases). This CDR3 has 14 amino acids. Trimming pared 9 bases from V and 7 bases from J, leaving 19 bases between. CDR1 is LNHDA, CDR2 SQIVND, per germline (reference sequence). The CDR3 DNA reads TGTGCCAGCCAAGGAGGGGCCCCATGGCAGCCCCAGCATTTT. It translates to CASQGGAPWQPQHF.

This clone is a singleton in its sample. This chain joins TRBV5-5 and TRBJ1-1, with D maybe TRBD1 (6 bases). The CDR3 covers 13 residues. Trimming stripped 4 bases from V and 2 bases from J, with 9 bases between. Looked up from germline, CDR1 is SGHKS and CDR2 is YYEKEE (reference sequence). As DNA, the CDR3 is TGTGCCAGCAGCGTGGACAGAAACACTGAAGCTTTCTTT. As protein: CASSVDRNTEAFF.

The rearrangement links TRBV21-1 to TRBJ2-7; the D call in the table, TRBD2, was not verified against the DNA. TRBV21-1 is described as a pseudogene. The CDR3 is 15 residues long. The CDR3 protein is CASSKILAGDYEQYF. The CDR3 DNA reads TGTGCCAGCAGCAAAATCCTAGCGGGAGATTACGAGCAGTACTTC.

Here the CDR3 reads CATSDARGNNEQFF. In nucleotides, the CDR3 is TGTGCCACCAGTGATGCCAGGGGAAACAATGAGCAGTTCTTC. J is TRBJ2-1 and V is TRBV24-1; maybe TRBD1 (6 bases). V was cut by 3 bases and J by 5 bases, with 10 bases left in between. Germline CDR1 is KGHDR and CDR2 is SFDVKD. There are 14 residues in the CDR3.

This clone came up once. The chain carries TRBV4-2 and TRBJ2-6; the match to TRBD2 covers 7 bases. Germline V gene sequence: CDR1 LGHNA, CDR2 YNFKEQ. The CDR3 extends over 18 amino acids. V shed 3 bases, J shed 2 bases, and the junction held 10 bases outside the gene matches. The CDR3: CASSQDPPGGTGANVLTF. The CDR3 DNA sequence: TGTGCCAGCAGCCAGGACCCTCCCGGGGGGACTGGGGCCAACGTCCTGACTTTC.

V gene TRBV5-1 combines with J gene TRBJ2-7; 10 bases are shared with TRBD1. Per the germline V gene, CDR1 is SGHRS and CDR2 is YFSETQ. The CDR3 covers 16 residues. V lost 4 bases to trimming and J lost 1 base; unmatched junction nucleotides: 8. The CDR3 sequence: CASSRGTGERSYEQYF. In DNA form, the CDR3 reads TGCGCCAGCAGCAGGGGGACAGGGGAAAGGTCCTACGAGCAGTACTTC.

This clone was observed once. The chain has TRBV13 and TRBJ2-5; tentative D call: TRBD2 (6 bases). The CDR3 is made up of 15 amino acids. The V gene lost 5 bases and the J gene lost 7 bases, with 20 bases spanning the gap. Germline V gene lookup returns CDR1 PRHDT and CDR2 FYEKMQ (reference sequence). In DNA form, the CDR3 reads TGTGCCAGCAGCCCCTATGGCGGGGTGAGCGGGACCCAGTACTTC. It codes for CASSPYGGVSGTQYF.

V is TRBV30 and J is TRBJ1-5; maybe TRBD1 (5 bases). V gave up 1 base and J gave up 2 bases, with 9 bases separating them. Germline-derived CDR1 and CDR2 are GTSNPN and SVGIG (reference sequence). The CDR3 is 14 residues long. This CDR3 is CAWSERGGNQPQHF. As DNA, the CDR3 is TGTGCCTGGAGTGAAAGGGGCGGCAATCAGCCCCAGCATTTT.

The V call is TRBV7-3, the J call TRBJ2-4, with a tentative D call TRBD2 (5 bases). Trimming pared 5 bases from V and 8 bases from J, leaving 13 bases between. Germline CDR1 is SGHTA and CDR2 is FQGTGA. The CDR3 is 13 amino acids. The CDR3 here is CASSAGTGDIQYF. The CDR3 coding sequence is TGTGCCAGCAGCGCGGGCACCGGTGACATTCAGTACTTC.

The rearrangement uses TRBV28 and TRBJ2-1; 9 bases align to TRBD2. V shed 3 bases and J 4 bases; nucleotides not matched to a gene: 4. The CDR3 totals 15 residues. Germline CDR1 MDHEN, CDR2 SYDVKM. The CDR3 sequence: CASSFLAGGYNEQFF. The CDR3 coding sequence is TGTGCCAGCAGTTTCCTGGCGGGGGGGTACAATGAGCAGTTCTTC.

The rearrangement uses TRBV18 and TRBJ2-7; 9 nucleotides agree with TRBD1. This CDR3 is 15 amino acids long. Germline V lookup: CDR1 KGHSH, CDR2 LQKENI. The V gene end was trimmed by 2 bases and the J gene end by 2 bases; junction bases not matched to a gene: 4. The CDR3, as DNA: TGTGCCAGCTCACCAGGGACAGGGTTTCCCTACGAGCAGTACTTC. This encodes CASSPGTGFPYEQYF.

The chain couples TRBV4-2 to TRBJ2-3; the match to TRBD2 covers 8 bases. Trimming removed 2 bases from V and 4 bases from J; junction bases left unmatched: 8. Germline CDR1 and CDR2: LGHNA and YNFKEQ. There are 16 residues in the CDR3. In DNA, the CDR3 is TGTGCCAGCAGCCAACTAGCGGGCCTAGCCGCAGATACGCAGTATTTT. Protein sequence: CASSQLAGLAADTQYF.

The chain recombines TRBV14 with TRBJ1-2; D perhaps matches TRBD1 (6 bases). Trimming removed 0 bases at V and 8 bases at J, with 19 bases between. From germline, CDR1 is SGHDN and CDR2 FVKESK. The CDR3 has 16 residues. The CDR3 here is CASSQDPGAAWGGYTF. The DNA of the CDR3 is TGTGCCAGCAGCCAAGATCCAGGGGCCGCGTGGGGGGGCTACACCTTC. The full variable domain, in which reference TRBV14 and TRBJ1-2 provide the parts outside the CDR3, is EAGVTQFPSHSVIEKGQTVTLRCDPISGHDNLYWYRRVMGKEIKFLLHFVKESKQDESGMPNNRFLAERTGGTYSTLKVQPAELEDSGVYFCASSQDPGAAWGGYTFGSGTRLTVV.

The chain joins TRBV30 to TRBJ1-4; maybe TRBD1 (6 bases). CDR3 length: 15 residues. Trimming left V 3 bases short and J 7 bases short, with 18 bases between. Per germline, CDR1 GTSNPN and CDR2 SVGIG (reference sequence). This chain's CDR3 is CAWRPTAGVGEKLFF. In nucleotides, the CDR3 is TGTGCCTGGAGACCAACTGCAGGGGTCGGTGAAAAACTGTTTTTT.